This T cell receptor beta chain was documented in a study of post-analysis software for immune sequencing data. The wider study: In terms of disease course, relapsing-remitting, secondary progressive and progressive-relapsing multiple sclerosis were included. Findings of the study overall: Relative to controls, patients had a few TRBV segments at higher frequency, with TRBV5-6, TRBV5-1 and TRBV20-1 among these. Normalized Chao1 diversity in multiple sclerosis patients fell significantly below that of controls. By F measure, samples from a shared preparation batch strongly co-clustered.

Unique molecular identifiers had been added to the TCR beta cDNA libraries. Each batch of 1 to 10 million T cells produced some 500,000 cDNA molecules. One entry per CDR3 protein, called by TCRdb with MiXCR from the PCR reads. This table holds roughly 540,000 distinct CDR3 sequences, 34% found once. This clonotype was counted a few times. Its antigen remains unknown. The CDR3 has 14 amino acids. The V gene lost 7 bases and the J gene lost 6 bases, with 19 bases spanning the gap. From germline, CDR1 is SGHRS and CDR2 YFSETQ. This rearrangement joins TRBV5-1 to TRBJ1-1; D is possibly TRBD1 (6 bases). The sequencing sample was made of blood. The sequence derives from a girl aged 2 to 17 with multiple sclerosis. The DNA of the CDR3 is TGCGCCAGCGGAGGGGGGACATGGGGTTCTGAAGCTTTCTTT. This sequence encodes CASGGGTWGSEAFF.